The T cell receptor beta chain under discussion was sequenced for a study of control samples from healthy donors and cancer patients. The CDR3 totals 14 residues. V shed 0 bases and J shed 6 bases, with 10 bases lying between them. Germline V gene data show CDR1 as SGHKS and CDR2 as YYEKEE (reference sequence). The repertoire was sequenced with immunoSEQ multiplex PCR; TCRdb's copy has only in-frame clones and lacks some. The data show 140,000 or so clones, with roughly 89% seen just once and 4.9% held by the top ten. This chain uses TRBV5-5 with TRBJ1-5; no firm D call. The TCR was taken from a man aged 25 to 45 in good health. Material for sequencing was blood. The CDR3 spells CASSLEWVSQPQHF. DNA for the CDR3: TGTGCCAGCAGCTTGGAGTGGGTCTCTCAGCCCCAGCATTTT.